The 12 T cell receptor beta chains below all came from one sample that was sequenced in a study of blood T cell repertoires in COVID-19. The repertoire was sequenced with immunoSEQ multiplex PCR; TCRdb's copy has only in-frame clones and lacks some. The table shows a few hundred thousand clones, with roughly 87% occurring only once. The sequenced sample was PBMCs or T cells enriched from blood (not recorded which). The source is a woman aged 40 to 50 who had recovered from COVID-19.

This clone has more than one count but fewer than ten. This rearrangement joins TRBV29-1 to TRBJ2-1, with 9 nucleotides matching TRBD2. J gave up 10 bases and V 4 bases, and 11 bases lay outside the gene matches. The CDR3 is made up of 14 amino acids. Germline lookup yields CDR1 SQVTM and CDR2 ANQGSEA. The chain's CDR3 is CSVVSAGGPEEQFF. The CDR3 bases are TGCAGCGTTGTCTCGGCGGGAGGGCCAGAGGAGCAGTTCTTC.

This clone came up once. J is TRBJ2-1 and V is TRBV10-3; the match to TRBD2 covers 12 bases. V shed 5 bases, J shed 3 bases, and the junction held 5 bases outside the gene matches. The CDR3 totals 16 residues. Looked up from germline, CDR1 is ENHRY and CDR2 is SYGVKD. The CDR3 DNA reads as TGTGCCATCAGTCTTGGACTAGCGGGGAACTACAATGAGCAGTTCTTC. It specifies CAISLGLAGNYNEQFF.

V is TRBV30 and J is TRBJ1-6; 8 bases match TRBD1. The V gene end was trimmed by 0 bases and the J gene end by 5 bases; junction bases not matched to a gene: 3. CDR3 length equals 15 residues. Germline V gene sequence: CDR1 GTSNPN, CDR2 SVGIG (reference sequence). The CDR3 nucleotides are TGTGCCTGGAGTGTACAGGGGGGTCATAATTCACCCCTCCACTTT. Its protein is CAWSVQGGHNSPLHF.

The rearrangement links TRBV18 to TRBJ2-5, with TRBD1 identical over 7 bases. After removal of 2 bases from V and 5 bases from J, the junction contained 11 bases not matched to a gene. The CDR3 runs to 16 residues. Germline CDR1 reads KGHSH; CDR2 reads LQKENI. CDR3 in amino acids: CASSPDRARASETQYF. The CDR3 DNA follows: TGTGCCAGCTCACCAGACAGGGCGAGGGCCAGCGAGACCCAGTACTTC.

The chain joins TRBV19 to TRBJ2-7, with 10 positions matching TRBD2. The CDR3 sequence is 14 residues long. From germline, CDR1 is LNHDA and CDR2 SQIVND (reference sequence). Trimming took 4 bases from V and 6 from J; bases not matched to a gene: 6. Here the CDR3 reads CASSTGLALSEQYF. For the CDR3, the DNA is TGTGCCAGTAGTACGGGACTAGCGTTGTCCGAGCAGTACTTC.

CDR3 amino acids: CASSLTGTDNEQFF. The CDR3 nucleotides read TGTGCCAGCAGCTTAACGGGAACCGACAATGAGCAGTTCTTC. The chain uses TRBV11-3 and TRBJ2-1; D is perhaps TRBD2 (5 bases). V was pared by 2 bases and J by 5 bases, with 10 bases between. The CDR3 is 14 residues long. CDR1 SGHNT and CDR2 YENEEA come from the germline V gene.

The CDR3 DNA follows: TGTGCCAGCAGCGCGGGGTTTTCACCCCTCCACTTT. As protein: CASSAGFSPLHF. V usage is TRBV12-3 or TRBV12-4 and J usage is TRBJ1-6; no clear D. This CDR3 is built from 12 residues. V dropped 6 bases and J dropped 9 bases, with 9 bases sitting between them.

This clone came up once. V gene TRBV9 combines with J gene TRBJ2-7; 7 positions match TRBD1. Germline CDR1 SGDLS, CDR2 YYNGEE. Unmatched junction bases numbered 3, after V lost 3 bases and J lost 0 bases. CDR3 length equals 14 residues. CDR3 nucleotide sequence: TGTGCCAGCAGCGGGGGGACAGTCTCCTACGAGCAGTACTTC. Its protein product is CASSGGTVSYEQYF.

V gene TRBV6-1 combines with J gene TRBJ1-4; D call uncertain. The CDR3 runs to 14 residues. Germline loops: CDR1 MNHNS, CDR2 SASEGT. Trimming removed 1 base at V and 10 bases at J, with 13 bases between. The CDR3 bases are TGTGCCAGCAGTGAAGGTGCAGGTCCCTCAAAACTGTTTTTT. Its protein is CASSEGAGPSKLFF.

The chain recombines TRBV11-2 with TRBJ2-3; TRBD1 aligns across 8 bases. The trim removed 6 bases at V and 4 bases at J, leaving 9 bases unmatched. CDR1 is SGHAT and CDR2 is FQNNGV in the germline V gene. The CDR3 has 15 amino acids. The CDR3 sequence is CASSSDRGSADTQYF. CDR3 sequence (DNA): TGTGCCAGCAGTTCCGACAGGGGATCGGCAGATACGCAGTATTTT.

The rearrangement joins TRBV18 to TRBJ2-4; 16 bases line up with TRBD2. The CDR3 consists of 19 residues. V lost 3 bases to trimming and J lost 0 bases; unmatched junction nucleotides: 5. Germline CDR1 is KGHSH and CDR2 is LQKENI. The DNA for the CDR3 is TGTGCCAGCTCACCCGTGGGACTAGCGGGAGGGGGAGCCAAAAACATTCAGTACTTC. It yields the protein CASSPVGLAGGGAKNIQYF.

The V call is TRBV28, the J call TRBJ2-7; D may be TRBD2 (6 bases). Trimming took 8 bases from V and 0 from J, leaving 17 bases between them. CDR3 length: 15 amino acids. Looked up from germline, CDR1 is MDHEN and CDR2 is SYDVKM. The CDR3 DNA follows: TGTGCCAGCGTAATGGGGGGATTGGACTCCTACGAGCAGTACTTC. It codes for CASVMGGLDSYEQYF.